The rows below give T cell receptor beta chains drawn from one sample of a study of T cells after yellow fever vaccination. TCRdb re-derived calls from the 5' RACE reads in MiXCR, one entry per CDR3 protein. Among 300,000 to 350,000 distinct CDR3 sequences, about 4% were seen once, and the ten largest hold less than 25%. This material consisted of PBMCs, taken 5 days after the yellow fever booster vaccination. Receptors were obtained from a man aged 18 to 30 who received the YFV17D yellow fever vaccine. The CDR3 runs from the conserved cysteine through the conserved F or W. The order of the fields is D gene, J gene, clone size, V gene, CDR3 protein, CDR3 DNA. D genes are given only for firm matches. Size tells how often a clone was seen (once, few, many) or the class of an expanded clone, and some rows leave it out.

>.|TRBJ2-5|.|TRBV13
CASSFLGARETQYF
TGTGCCAGCAGCTTTTTGGGGGCGAGAGAGACCCAGTACTTC
>TRBD1|TRBJ2-5|many|TRBV7-2
CASSLAGQGGETQYF
TGTGCCAGCAGCTTAGCGGGACAGGGCGGCGAGACCCAGTACTTC
>.|TRBJ1-1|few|TRBV7-2
CASSLDRSYTEAFF
TGTGCCAGCAGCTTAGATAGGAGCTACACTGAAGCTTTCTTT
>TRBD1|TRBJ2-5|few|TRBV5-1
CASSLQGPETQYF
TGCGCCAGCAGCTTACAGGGGCCGGAGACCCAGTACTTC
>.|TRBJ2-2|few|TRBV6-2/TRBV6-3
CASSDPGAGELFF
TGTGCCAGCAGTGACCCGGGAGCCGGGGAGCTGTTTTTT
>.|TRBJ1-5|many|TRBV10-3
CAISEGVVRGMEPQHF
TGTGCCATCAGCGAGGGAGTCGTCAGGGGTATGGAGCCCCAGCATTTT
>.|TRBJ2-4|.|TRBV20-1
CSAILDGRKNIQYF
TGCAGTGCCATACTCGATGGGCGAAAAAACATTCAGTACTTC
>TRBD2|TRBJ2-4|many|TRBV10-2
CASSLAGVGNIQYF
TGCGCCAGCAGCTTAGCGGGGGTCGGCAACATTCAGTACTTC
>.|TRBJ2-2|many|TRBV6-2/TRBV6-3
CASSYAYTGELFF
TGTGCCAGCAGTTACGCCTACACCGGGGAGCTGTTTTTT
>.|TRBJ1-1|few|TRBV6-6
CASGGIRIEAFF
TGTGCCAGCGGGGGTATACGAATCGAAGCTTTCTTT
>TRBD2|TRBJ2-1|few|TRBV5-8
CASSLDRGRGGEQFF
TGTGCCAGCAGCTTGGACAGAGGTCGGGGGGGTGAGCAGTTCTTC
>.|TRBJ2-7|few|TRBV19
CASSTGTPYEQYF
TGTGCCAGTAGCACCGGGACACCCTACGAGCAGTACTTC
>.|TRBJ2-3|.|TRBV25-1
CASQLWSTDTQYF
TGTGCCAGCCAGCTTTGGTCCACAGATACGCAGTATTTT
>TRBD2|TRBJ2-2|many|TRBV10-2
CASIEGLAGGAGELFF
TGCGCCAGCATCGAAGGGCTAGCGGGGGGCGCCGGGGAGCTGTTTTTT
>.|TRBJ1-3|few|TRBV7-2
CASSRSLRLNTIYF
TGTGCCAGCAGCCGAAGCCTACGGCTAAACACCATATATTTT
>TRBD1|TRBJ2-1|many|TRBV7-2
CASRITGTDYNEQFF
TGTGCCAGCAGAATAACCGGGACAGATTACAATGAGCAGTTCTTC
>TRBD2|TRBJ2-5|.|TRBV6-2/TRBV6-3
CASTDIKRGKETQYF
TGTGCCAGCACCGATATAAAGCGGGGGAAAGAGACCCAGTACTTC
>TRBD1|TRBJ1-4|.|TRBV12-3/TRBV12-4
CASTLNLGTGGEKLFF
TGTGCCAGCACCTTAAACCTCGGGACAGGAGGGGAAAAACTGTTTTTT
>.|TRBJ2-3|few|TRBV20-1
CSATGRTPPDTQYF
TGCAGTGCAACGGGACGGACCCCCCCAGATACGCAGTATTTT
>.|TRBJ2-3|.|TRBV20-1
CSAWAGPTDTQYF
TGCAGTGCTTGGGCAGGGCCGACAGATACGCAGTATTTT
>.|TRBJ2-5|few|TRBV27
CASSLSQGNQETQYF
TGTGCCAGCAGTTTGTCGCAGGGAAACCAAGAGACCCAGTACTTC
>.|TRBJ1-2|many|TRBV7-2
CASSLQETIYGYTF
TGTGCCAGCAGCTTACAGGAGACTATTTATGGCTACACCTTC
>TRBD2|TRBJ2-3|few|TRBV7-9
CASSSYPGLAARPSTDTQYF
TGTGCCAGCAGCTCATACCCTGGACTAGCCGCACGCCCTAGCACAGATACGCAGTATTTT
>.|TRBJ2-2|few|TRBV7-3
CASSAGGSDTGELFF
TGTGCCAGCTCCGCCGGAGGAAGTGACACCGGGGAGCTGTTTTTT
>.|TRBJ2-3|.|TRBV13
CASSQDGRGSTQYF
TGTGCCAGCAGCCAGGACGGAAGAGGGAGTACGCAGTATTTT
>.|TRBJ2-2|.|TRBV7-2
CASSPQPGANTGELFF
TGTGCCAGCAGCCCGCAGCCAGGGGCGAACACCGGGGAGCTGTTTTTT
>TRBD1|TRBJ2-3|many|TRBV7-2
CASSPTGTGADTQYF
TGTGCCAGCAGCCCAACCGGGACAGGGGCAGATACGCAGTATTTT
>.|TRBJ1-4|.|TRBV7-9
CASSLYDGEKLFF
TGTGCCAGCAGCTTATACGACGGGGAAAAACTGTTTTTT
>TRBD1|TRBJ1-1|.|TRBV5-4
CASSWGTGWNTEAFF
TGTGCCAGCAGCTGGGGGACAGGATGGAACACTGAAGCTTTCTTT
>.|TRBJ1-2|few|TRBV12-3/TRBV12-4
CASSLLGVFYGYTF
TGTGCCAGCAGTTTACTAGGAGTCTTCTATGGCTACACCTTC
>.|TRBJ1-3|.|TRBV18
CASSPASRILVNTIYF
TGTGCCAGCTCCCCCGCATCGAGGATACTGGTAAACACCATATATTTT
>TRBD1|TRBJ1-2|few|TRBV10-3
CAISSGTGDYGYTF
TGTGCCATCAGCTCCGGGACAGGGGACTATGGCTACACCTTC
>.|TRBJ1-6|few|TRBV1
CTSSQDSSYNSPLHF
TGCACCAGCAGCCAAGACAGCTCCTATAATTCACCCCTCCACTTT
>.|TRBJ1-2|.|TRBV7-9
CASSSLTRGLGYTF
TGTGCCAGCAGCTCCCTCACGCGAGGCCTTGGCTACACCTTC
>TRBD1|TRBJ1-2|few|TRBV6-1
CASSETGRYGYTF
TGTGCCAGCAGTGAGACAGGGCGCTATGGCTACACCTTC
>.|TRBJ1-2|many|TRBV6-5
CASSYGMGASYGYTF
TGTGCCAGCAGTTACGGTATGGGGGCCAGCTATGGCTACACCTTC
>.|TRBJ2-4|few|TRBV6-5
CASSSPGANIQYF
TGTGCCAGCAGTTCACCAGGGGCGAACATTCAGTACTTC
>.|TRBJ1-6|.|TRBV4-1
CASGWQENSPLHF
TGCGCCAGCGGTTGGCAGGAAAATTCACCCCTCCACTTT
>.|TRBJ1-2|many|TRBV7-9
CASSSQHVGTGNYGYTF
TGTGCCAGCAGCTCGCAACACGTGGGCACAGGGAACTATGGCTACACCTTC
>.|TRBJ2-7|.|TRBV11-2
CASSLGGYTGIPYEQYF
TGTGCCAGCAGCTTAGGGGGATATACAGGGATTCCCTACGAGCAGTACTTC